Each of the 30 T cell receptor beta chains below was sequenced from the same sample in a study of Ad26.COV2.S vaccination and SARS-CoV-2 variants. Sequencing was performed with immunoSEQ multiplex PCR; in TCRdb, only in-frame clones are kept and a portion is missing. The sample contains some 190,000 clones, roughly nine tenths of which appear only once. The starting material was peripheral blood, obtained after recovery from COVID-19. The receptor source for this set is a human donor who had recovered from COVID-19.

The rearrangement uses TRBV7-2 and TRBJ1-5; 11 bases match TRBD1. The CDR3 length is 15 residues. Germline values: CDR1 SGHTA, CDR2 FQGNSA. Unmatched junction bases numbered 5, after V lost 4 bases and J lost 6 bases. The CDR3 DNA reads TGTGCCAGCAGCTCGGACAGGGGGCTGGGTCAGCCCCAGCATTTT. Translating it yields CASSSDRGLGQPQHF.

The chain is built from TRBV25-1 and TRBJ2-3; TRBD2 aligns across 7 bases. Trimming at V came to 8 bases and at J to 6 bases, leaving 5 bases not matched to a gene. Germline-derived CDR1 and CDR2 are MGHDK and SYGVNS. The CDR3 sequence is 12 residues long. CDR3 protein: CASGRAGDTQYF. The CDR3, as DNA: TGTGCCAGCGGACGAGCGGGGGATACGCAGTATTTT.

This clone was found once. This chain joins TRBV19 and TRBJ1-1; unclear D gene. From germline, CDR1 is LNHDA and CDR2 SQIVND (reference sequence). The CDR3 has 13 residues. Trimming shortened V by 8 bases and J by 10 bases, and 20 bases separated the two germline ends. CDR3 sequence (DNA): TGTGCCAGTGGGCCTGGAGGGTGGTTCGTAGCTTTCTTT. It translates to CASGPGGWFVAFF.

The V gene is TRBV29-1, the J gene TRBJ1-2; D gene uncertain. This CDR3 contains 15 residues. Trimming stripped 5 bases from V and 4 bases from J, with 20 bases between. Per the germline V gene, CDR1 is SQVTM and CDR2 is ANQGSEA. The CDR3 is CSVLYDSYRGYGYTF. The CDR3 region has the DNA TGCAGCGTTTTATATGACTCCTATCGGGGCTATGGCTACACCTTC.

As regards this clone: At one boundary the junction diverges from the germline segment, which might be a read error. The V gene is TRBV6-5, the J gene TRBJ2-3, with TRBD2 as a possible D gene (5 bases). CDR1 and CDR2 (germline): MNHEY, SVGAGI. This CDR3 is 14 amino acids long. The CDR3 is CASSYRASRDTQYF. Here the CDR3 DNA reads TGTGCCAGCAGTTATAGGGCTAGCAGAGATACGCAGTATTTT.

The rearrangement links TRBV7-8 to TRBJ1-1; 7 bases fit TRBD1. Germline V gene data show CDR1 as SGHVS and CDR2 as FQNEAQ. The CDR3 sequence is 16 residues long. V lost 1 base to trimming and J lost 1 base; unmatched junction nucleotides: 6. CDR3 residues: CASSLGATGTNTEAFF. Here the CDR3 DNA reads TGTGCCAGCAGCTTAGGGGCGACAGGGACGAACACTGAAGCTTTCTTT.

The V call is TRBV25-1, the J call TRBJ1-4; the D is unclear. Germline loops: CDR1 MGHDK, CDR2 SYGVNS. V dropped 8 bases and J dropped 8 bases, with 18 bases sitting between them. The CDR3 extends over 14 amino acids. CDR3 residues: CASAPGGLKEKLFF. The CDR3 DNA reads TGTGCCAGCGCCCCGGGTGGACTGAAGGAAAAACTGTTTTTT.

The rearrangement links TRBV9 to TRBJ2-1; 11 bases match TRBD2. V shed 4 bases, J shed 4 bases, and the junction held 7 bases outside the gene matches. The germline V gene encodes CDR1 SGDLS and CDR2 YYNGEE. This CDR3 has 16 residues. The CDR3 sequence is CASSIGTSGKYNEQFF. The DNA of the CDR3 is TGTGCCAGCAGCATCGGGACTAGCGGTAAATACAATGAGCAGTTCTTC.

CDR3 sequence reads: CASSVEWGADTQYF. The CDR3 DNA is TGTGCCAGCAGCGTAGAATGGGGGGCAGATACGCAGTATTTT. The gene calls are TRBV9 and TRBJ2-3, with D maybe TRBD2 (6 bases). Trimming took 0 bases from V and 4 from J, leaving 9 bases between them. The germline gives CDR1 SGDLS, CDR2 YYNGEE. The length of the CDR3 is 14 residues.

V gene TRBV18 combines with J gene TRBJ1-1, with D unresolved. The CDR3 totals 14 residues. V gave up 3 bases and J gave up 10 bases, with 18 bases separating them. Germline V CDR1 and CDR2: KGHSH, LQKENI. CDR3 coding DNA: TGTGCCAGCTCACCCTCCCATGAAAAAGGTGTAGCTTTCTTT. Translation gives CASSPSHEKGVAFF.

V usage is TRBV5-6 and J usage is TRBJ1-2; D perhaps matches TRBD1 (6 bases). Germline loops: CDR1 SGHDT, CDR2 YYEEEE. The ends were cut back, 4 bases at V and 4 bases at J, with 20 bases in the middle. The CDR3 loop spans 16 amino acids. CDR3 residues: CASSLGSGDIGYGYTF. As DNA, the CDR3 is TGTGCCAGCAGCCTGGGTTCAGGGGATATAGGCTATGGCTACACCTTC.

This sequence joins TRBV5-6 and TRBJ1-5, with 9 bases aligning to TRBD1. Germline V CDR1 and CDR2: SGHDT, YYEEEE. After removal of 0 bases from V and 7 bases from J, the junction contained 8 bases not matched to a gene. The CDR3 contains 16 residues. DNA for the CDR3: TGTGCCAGCAGCTTGGGGGGACAGGGAATAGGACAGCCCCAGCATTTT. Translating gives CASSLGGQGIGQPQHF.

The CDR3 nucleotides read TGTGCCAGCAGTTTGGGGGCGGGAGACGAGCAGTACTTC. It yields the protein CASSLGAGDEQYF. This chain connects TRBV12-3 or TRBV12-4 to TRBJ2-7; D may be TRBD2 (7 bases). CDR3 length equals 13 residues. Between the trimmed V and J ends, which lost 3 bases and 5 bases, there was a span of 11 bases.

In its sample, this clone was seen a few times. The rearrangement links TRBV28 to TRBJ1-4; 8 nucleotides line up with TRBD1. The trim removed 10 bases at V and 0 bases at J, leaving 10 bases unmatched. Germline assignment: CDR1 MDHEN and CDR2 SYDVKM. This CDR3 has 16 residues. CDR3 bases: TGTGCCACATTCAGGGGGCAAGCTCCAACTAATGAAAAACTGTTTTTT. Translated, it gives CATFRGQAPTNEKLFF.

The V and J genes are TRBV6-6 and TRBJ1-5; D unclear. Germline-derived CDR1 and CDR2 are MNHNY and SVGAGI (reference sequence). The CDR3 is made up of 13 amino acids. Trimming pared 9 bases from V and 0 bases from J, leaving 9 bases between. CDR3 sequence: CASSANSNQPQHF. The CDR3 nucleotides are TGTGCCAGTTCCGCAAATAGCAATCAGCCCCAGCATTTT.

The chain combines TRBV2 with TRBJ2-5; 7 positions match TRBD1. CDR3 length: 12 amino acids. J was trimmed by 5 bases and V by 8 bases; bases with no gene match: 5. Germline V gene lookup returns CDR1 SNHLY and CDR2 FYNNEI. As DNA, the CDR3 is TGTGCCAGCGAACAGGGGACGGAGACCCAGTACTTC. This encodes CASEQGTETQYF.

The table lists this clone with a few counts. The J gene is TRBJ2-5, the V gene TRBV19; D unresolved. Per germline, CDR1 LNHDA and CDR2 SQIVND (reference sequence). There are 13 residues in the CDR3. Trimming took off 2 bases at V and 3 bases at J, with 7 bases between the two ends. The DNA for the CDR3 is TGTGCCAGTAGTATATCCCAGAAAGAGACCCAGTACTTC. Translated, it gives CASSISQKETQYF.

The rearrangement joins TRBV3-1 (or the pseudogene TRBV3-2) to TRBJ2-7; tentatively, D is TRBD1 or TRBD2 (5 bases each). V was pared by 4 bases and J by 3 bases, with 19 bases between. CDR1 and CDR2 from the germline V gene are LGHDT and YNNKEL (reference sequence). The CDR3 has 16 amino acids. CDR3: CASSPKGTVYRYEQYF. DNA for the CDR3: TGTGCCAGCAGCCCGAAGGGGACCGTTTATCGCTACGAGCAGTACTTC.

This clone has just one count. This rearrangement joins TRBV11-3 to TRBJ2-5; D is perhaps TRBD1 (5 bases). This CDR3 contains 14 residues. The V gene's germline CDR1 is SGHNT and CDR2 YENEEA. The V and J ends lost 0 bases and 7 bases respectively, with 12 bases between them. The DNA for the CDR3 is TGTGCCAGCAGCTTAGAGGGCAGGGCAGGGACCCAGTACTTC. This encodes CASSLEGRAGTQYF.

V and J are TRBV2 and TRBJ1-3, with 8 bases aligning to TRBD1. CDR3 length equals 15 residues. Germline loops: CDR1 SNHLY, CDR2 FYNNEI. J was trimmed by 0 bases and V by 5 bases; bases with no gene match: 3. In nucleotides, the CDR3 is TGTGCCAGCAGTTCGACAGGGGTCTCTGGAAACACCATATATTTT. Translation gives CASSSTGVSGNTIYF.

Here the CDR3 reads CASSRSGDTQYF. As DNA, the CDR3 is TGTGCCAGCAGTCGAAGCGGGGATACGCAGTATTTT. The V gene is TRBV6-5, the J gene TRBJ2-3; a possible D gene is TRBD2 (6 bases). The V end was cut by 5 bases, the J end by 6 bases, with 9 bases between. Germline V gene data show CDR1 as MNHEY and CDR2 as SVGAGI. This CDR3 is 12 amino acids long.

The rearrangement uses TRBV5-4 and TRBJ1-3, with D unclear. V shed 9 bases and J shed 1 base, with 5 bases lying between them. The CDR3 length is 11 residues. In germline, CDR1 is SGHNT, CDR2 YYREEE (reference sequence). The CDR3 DNA is TGTGCCATTCCTTCTGGAAACACCATATATTTT. It encodes CAIPSGNTIYF.

A few counts support this clone. This chain connects TRBV11-2 to TRBJ2-3; D is perhaps TRBD2 (7 bases). In germline, CDR1 is SGHAT, CDR2 FQNNGV. The CDR3 runs 16 residues. V lost 1 base and J lost 2, with 13 bases in between. CDR3 DNA: TGTGCCAGCAGCTTAGTCGGGGGGCCCCCCACAGATACGCAGTATTTT. Translated, it gives CASSLVGGPPTDTQYF.

The chain is built from TRBV2 and TRBJ2-7, with D possibly being TRBD1 or TRBD2 (5 bases each). Trimming left V 8 bases short and J 7 bases short, with 21 bases between. This CDR3 comprises 14 residues. CDR1 SNHLY and CDR2 FYNNEI come from the germline V gene. The CDR3 is CASLQDSLVGEQYF. The CDR3 DNA reads as TGTGCCAGCCTACAGGACTCCCTCGTAGGGGAGCAGTACTTC. Drawing the rest from reference TRBV2 and TRBJ2-7, the complete variable domain is EPEVTQTPSHQVTQMGQEVILRCVPISNHLYFYWYRQILGQKVEFLVSFYNNEISEKSEIFDDQFSVERPDGSNFTLKIRSTKLEDSAMYFCASLQDSLVGEQYFGPGTRLTVT.

This chain links TRBV5-1 with TRBJ2-2, with a weak D call TRBD2 (5 bases). The germline V gene encodes CDR1 SGHRS and CDR2 YFSETQ. With 4 bases removed from V and 5 bases from J, the gap between germline ends came to 6 bases. The length of the CDR3 is 12 residues. The CDR3 DNA reads TGCGCCAGCAGCCGGGGAACCGGGGAGCTGTTTTTT. Encoded protein: CASSRGTGELFF.

This chain joins TRBV15 and TRBJ2-5; either TRBD1 or TRBD2 may supply D (5 bases each). Looked up from germline, CDR1 is LNHNV and CDR2 is YYDKDF (reference sequence). The ends were cut back, 3 bases at V and 11 bases at J, with 13 bases in the middle. The CDR3 has 12 residues. The CDR3 loop is CATSRGELTQYF. In DNA, the CDR3 is TGTGCCACCAGCAGGGGGGAACTCACTCAGTACTTC.

The gene calls are TRBV7-9 and TRBJ2-3; D remains unclear. Germline CDR1 reads SEHNR; CDR2 reads FQNEAQ (reference sequence). V was pared by 5 bases and J by 3 bases, with 12 bases between. The CDR3 is 14 amino acids. The CDR3 DNA follows: TGTGCCAGCAGCCCCGGGCCGTGGACAGATACGCAGTATTTT. Translation: CASSPGPWTDTQYF. The full variable domain, completed using reference TRBV7-9 and TRBJ2-3, is DTGVSQNPRHKITKRGQNVTFRCDPISEHNRLYWYRQTLGQGPEFLTYFQNEAQLEKSRLLSDRFSAERPKGSFSTLEIQRTEQGDSAMYLCASSPGPWTDTQYFGPGTRLTVL.

The CDR3: CASSEGSEAYEQYF. CDR3 DNA sequence: TGTGCCAGCAGCGAGGGTAGCGAGGCCTACGAGCAGTACTTC. The chain carries TRBV4-2 and TRBJ2-7; tentatively, D is TRBD2 (5 bases). The germline CDR1 and CDR2 sequences are LGHNA and YNFKEQ. This CDR3 contains 14 residues. Trimming took off 5 bases at V and 2 bases at J, with 13 bases between the two ends.

The V and J genes are TRBV28 and TRBJ1-1; D unresolved. CDR1 and CDR2 (germline): MDHEN, SYDVKM. V was cut by 3 bases and J by 5 bases, with 7 bases left in between. The CDR3 is 12 amino acids. The CDR3 DNA follows: TGTGCCAGCAGTTTCCGGGAGACTGAAGCTTTCTTT. Residues: CASSFRETEAFF.

The chain recombines TRBV27 with TRBJ1-1; D uncertain. The CDR3 length is 11 residues. The germline V gene encodes CDR1 MNHEY and CDR2 SMNVEV (reference sequence). V lost 10 bases to trimming and J lost 5 bases, with 11 bases between them. CDR3 sequence reads: CATRLGTEAFF. The CDR3 coding sequence is TGTGCCACCCGACTGGGGACTGAAGCTTTCTTT.